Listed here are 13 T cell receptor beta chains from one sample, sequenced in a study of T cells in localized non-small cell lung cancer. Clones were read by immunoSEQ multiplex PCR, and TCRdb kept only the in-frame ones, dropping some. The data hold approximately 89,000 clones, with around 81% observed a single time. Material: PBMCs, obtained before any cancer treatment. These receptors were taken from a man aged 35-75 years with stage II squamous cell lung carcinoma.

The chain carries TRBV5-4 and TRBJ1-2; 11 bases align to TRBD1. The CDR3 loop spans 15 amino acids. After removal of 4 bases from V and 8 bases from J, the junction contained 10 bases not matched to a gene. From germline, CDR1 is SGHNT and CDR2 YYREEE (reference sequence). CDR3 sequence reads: CASSKRDRGMNGYTF. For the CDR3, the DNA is TGTGCCAGCAGCAAGAGGGACAGGGGGATGAACGGCTACACCTTC.

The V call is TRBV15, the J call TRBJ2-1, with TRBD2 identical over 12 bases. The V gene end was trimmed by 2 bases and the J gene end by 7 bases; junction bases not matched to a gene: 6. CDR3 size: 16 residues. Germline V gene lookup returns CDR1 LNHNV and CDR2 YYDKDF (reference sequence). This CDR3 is CATSRQTSGRGNEQFF. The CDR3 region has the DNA TGTGCCACCAGCAGACAGACTAGCGGGAGAGGTAATGAGCAGTTCTTC.

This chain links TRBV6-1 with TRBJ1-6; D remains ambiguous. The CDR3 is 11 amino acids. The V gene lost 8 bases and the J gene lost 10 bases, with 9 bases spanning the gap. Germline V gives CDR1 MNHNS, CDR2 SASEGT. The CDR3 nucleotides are TGTGCCAGCCCCCAAGCCTCACCCCTCCACTTT. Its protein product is CASPQASPLHF.

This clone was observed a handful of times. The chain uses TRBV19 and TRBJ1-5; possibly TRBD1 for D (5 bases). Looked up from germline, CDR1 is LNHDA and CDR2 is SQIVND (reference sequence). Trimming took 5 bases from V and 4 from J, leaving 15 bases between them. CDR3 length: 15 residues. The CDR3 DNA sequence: TGTGCCAGTAGTGACCCAAGGGGCATTAATCAGCCCCAGCATTTT. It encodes CASSDPRGINQPQHF.

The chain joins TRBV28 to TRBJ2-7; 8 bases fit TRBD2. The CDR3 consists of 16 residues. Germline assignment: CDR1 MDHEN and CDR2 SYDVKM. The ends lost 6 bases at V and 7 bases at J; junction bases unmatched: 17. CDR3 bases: TGTGCCAGCAGCTCCGCGGGAGGAAGCCTACGTGAAGAGCAGTACTTC. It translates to CASSSAGGSLREEQYF.

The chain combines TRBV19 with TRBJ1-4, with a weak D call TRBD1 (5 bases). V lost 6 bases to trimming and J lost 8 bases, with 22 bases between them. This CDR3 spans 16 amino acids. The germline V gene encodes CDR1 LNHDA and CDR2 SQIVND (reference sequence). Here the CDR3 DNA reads TGTGCCAGTAGCCTCCCCCGGGGACCCGCGAGCGAAAAACTGTTTTTT. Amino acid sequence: CASSLPRGPASEKLFF.

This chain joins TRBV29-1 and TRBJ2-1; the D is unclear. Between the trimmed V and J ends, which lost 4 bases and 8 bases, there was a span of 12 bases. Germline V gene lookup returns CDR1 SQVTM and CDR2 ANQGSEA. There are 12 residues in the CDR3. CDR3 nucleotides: TGCAGCGTTGTATTAGGCGCGGATGAGCAGTTCTTC. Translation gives CSVVLGADEQFF.

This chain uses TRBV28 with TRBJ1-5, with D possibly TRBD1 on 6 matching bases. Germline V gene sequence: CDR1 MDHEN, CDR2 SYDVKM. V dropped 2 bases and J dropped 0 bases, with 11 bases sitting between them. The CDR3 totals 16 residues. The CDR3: CASSLRGDDSNQPQHF. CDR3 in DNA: TGTGCCAGCAGTTTAAGGGGGGACGATAGCAATCAGCCCCAGCATTTT.

The CDR3 region has the DNA TGTGCCAGCCACCCCGGGTGGGCGGGGGAACAGCCCCAGCATTTT. This encodes CASHPGWAGEQPQHF. The gene calls are TRBV6-6 and TRBJ1-5; the D gene is possibly TRBD1 (5 bases). V was clipped by 8 bases and J by 7 bases, with 21 bases between them. CDR3 size: 15 residues. CDR1 is MNHNY and CDR2 is SVGAGI in the germline V gene (reference sequence).

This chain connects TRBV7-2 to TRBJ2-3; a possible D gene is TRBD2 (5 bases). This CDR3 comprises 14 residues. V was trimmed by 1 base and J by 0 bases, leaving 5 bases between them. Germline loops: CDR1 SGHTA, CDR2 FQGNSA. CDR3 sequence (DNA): TGTGCCAGCAGCTTAGGGACTAGCACAGATACGCAGTATTTT. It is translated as CASSLGTSTDTQYF. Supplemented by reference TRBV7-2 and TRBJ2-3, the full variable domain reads GAGVSQSPSNKVTEKGKDVELRCDPISGHTALYWYRQSLGQGLEFLIYFQGNSAPDKSGLPSDRFSAERTGGSVSTLTIQRTQQEDSAVYLCASSLGTSTDTQYFGPGTRLTVL.

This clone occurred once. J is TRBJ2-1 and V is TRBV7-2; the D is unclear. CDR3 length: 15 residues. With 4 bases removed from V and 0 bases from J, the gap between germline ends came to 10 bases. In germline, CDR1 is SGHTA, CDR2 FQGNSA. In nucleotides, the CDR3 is TGTGCCAGCAGCTCTGTCCCTGCCTCCTACAATGAGCAGTTCTTC. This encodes CASSSVPASYNEQFF.

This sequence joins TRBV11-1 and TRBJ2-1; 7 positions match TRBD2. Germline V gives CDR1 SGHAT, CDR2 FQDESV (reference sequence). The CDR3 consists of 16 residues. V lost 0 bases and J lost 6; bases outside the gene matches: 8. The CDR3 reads CASSLAGLAAVNEQFF. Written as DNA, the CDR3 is TGTGCCAGCAGCTTAGCGGGCCTAGCGGCGGTCAATGAGCAGTTCTTC.

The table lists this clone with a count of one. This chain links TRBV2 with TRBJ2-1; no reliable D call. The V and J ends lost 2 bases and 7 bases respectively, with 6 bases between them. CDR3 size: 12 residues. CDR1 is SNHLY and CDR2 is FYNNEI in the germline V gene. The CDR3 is CASSELGNEQFF. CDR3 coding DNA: TGTGCCAGCAGTGAATTGGGGAATGAGCAGTTCTTC.